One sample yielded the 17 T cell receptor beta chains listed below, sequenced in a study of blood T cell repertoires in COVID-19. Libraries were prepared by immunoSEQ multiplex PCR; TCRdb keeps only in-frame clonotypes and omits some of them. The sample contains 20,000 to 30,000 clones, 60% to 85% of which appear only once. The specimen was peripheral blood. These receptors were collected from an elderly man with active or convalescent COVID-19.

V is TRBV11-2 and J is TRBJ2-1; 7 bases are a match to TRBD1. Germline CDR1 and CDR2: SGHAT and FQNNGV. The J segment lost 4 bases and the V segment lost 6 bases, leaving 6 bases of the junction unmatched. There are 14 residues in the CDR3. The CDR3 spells CASRPQTGYNEQFF. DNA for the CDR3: TGTGCCAGCAGGCCGCAGACAGGGTACAATGAGCAGTTCTTC.

The CDR3 protein is CASSSSGGATQEQYF. In DNA, the CDR3 is TGTGCCAGCAGCTCTAGCGGGGGGGCTACGCAGGAGCAGTACTTC. The chain recombines TRBV9 with TRBJ2-7; TRBD2 matches 12 bases. The germline V gene encodes CDR1 SGDLS and CDR2 YYNGEE. Germline trimming cut 4 bases from V and 7 bases from J; bases unmatched to any gene: 9. The CDR3 extends over 15 amino acids. Looking up the rest from reference TRBV9 and TRBJ2-7 gives the full variable domain: DSGVTQTPKHLITATGQRVTLRCSPRSGDLSVYWYQQSLDQGLQFLIQYYNGEERAKGNILERFSAQQFPDLHSELNLSSLELGDSALYFCASSSSGGATQEQYFGPGTRLTVT.

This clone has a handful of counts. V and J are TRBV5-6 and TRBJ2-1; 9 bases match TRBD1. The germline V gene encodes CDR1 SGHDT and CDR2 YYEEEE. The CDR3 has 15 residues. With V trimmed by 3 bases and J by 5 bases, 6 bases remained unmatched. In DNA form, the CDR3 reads TGTGCCAGCAGCTGGAGACGGACAGGGGACAATGAGCAGTTCTTC. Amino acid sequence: CASSWRRTGDNEQFF.

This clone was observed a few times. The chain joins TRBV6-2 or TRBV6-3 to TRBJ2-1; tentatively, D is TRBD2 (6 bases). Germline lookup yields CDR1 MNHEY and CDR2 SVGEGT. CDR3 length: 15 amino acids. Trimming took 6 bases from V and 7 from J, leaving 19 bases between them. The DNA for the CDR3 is TGTGCCAGCAGCCCGAAGTTGGAGGGGCTAAATGAGCAGTTCTTC. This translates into CASSPKLEGLNEQFF.

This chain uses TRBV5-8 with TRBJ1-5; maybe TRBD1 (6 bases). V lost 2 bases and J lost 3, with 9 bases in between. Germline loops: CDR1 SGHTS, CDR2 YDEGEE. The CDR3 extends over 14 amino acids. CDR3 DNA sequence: TGTGCCAGCAGCTTCACAGGGTTCAATCAGCCCCAGCATTTT. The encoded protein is CASSFTGFNQPQHF.

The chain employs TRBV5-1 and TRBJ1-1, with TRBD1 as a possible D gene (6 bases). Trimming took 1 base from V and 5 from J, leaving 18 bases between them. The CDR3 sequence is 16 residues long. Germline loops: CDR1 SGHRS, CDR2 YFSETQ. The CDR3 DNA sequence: TGCGCCAGCAGCTTGCAACTGACAGGCCCTAGAACTGAAGCTTTCTTT. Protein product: CASSLQLTGPRTEAFF.

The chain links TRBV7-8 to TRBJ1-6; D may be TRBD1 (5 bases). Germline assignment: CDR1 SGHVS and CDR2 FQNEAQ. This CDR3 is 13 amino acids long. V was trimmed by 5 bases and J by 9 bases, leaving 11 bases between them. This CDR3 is CASSPGTFSPLHF. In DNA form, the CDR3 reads TGTGCCAGCAGCCCAGGGACTTTTTCACCCCTCCACTTT.

This chain's CDR3 is CASRSKLAGYEQFF. The CDR3 coding sequence is TGTGCCAGCAGGTCCAAACTAGCGGGTTATGAGCAGTTCTTC. The V gene is TRBV11-2, the J gene TRBJ2-1; TRBD2 matches 9 bases. V lost 6 bases and J lost 8; bases outside the gene matches: 8. The germline V gene has CDR1 SGHAT and CDR2 FQNNGV. CDR3 length equals 14 residues.

The CDR3 nucleotides are TGTGCCAGCAGTTTATATGGGGCGGGACAGGGGCTTGGTACTGAAGCTTTCTTT. This gives the protein CASSLYGAGQGLGTEAFF. This chain connects TRBV28 to TRBJ1-1; 10 bases are a match to TRBD1. The CDR3 is 18 residues long. V lost 1 base, J lost 5 bases, and 13 bases stayed unmatched. Germline CDR1 is MDHEN and CDR2 is SYDVKM.

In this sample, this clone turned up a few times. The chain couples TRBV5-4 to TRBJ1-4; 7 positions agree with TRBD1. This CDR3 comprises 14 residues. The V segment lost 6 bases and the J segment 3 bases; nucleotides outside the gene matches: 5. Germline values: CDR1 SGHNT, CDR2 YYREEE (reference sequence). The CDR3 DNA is TGTGCCAGCACCTGGGGGACAGCTAATGAAAAACTGTTTTTT. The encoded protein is CASTWGTANEKLFF.

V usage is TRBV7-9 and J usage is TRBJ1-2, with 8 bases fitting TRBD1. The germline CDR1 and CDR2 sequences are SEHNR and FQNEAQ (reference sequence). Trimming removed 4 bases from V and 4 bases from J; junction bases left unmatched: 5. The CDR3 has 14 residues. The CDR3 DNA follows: TGTGCCAGCAGCTCGGACAGGGAGCGCTATGGCTACACCTTC. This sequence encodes CASSSDRERYGYTF.

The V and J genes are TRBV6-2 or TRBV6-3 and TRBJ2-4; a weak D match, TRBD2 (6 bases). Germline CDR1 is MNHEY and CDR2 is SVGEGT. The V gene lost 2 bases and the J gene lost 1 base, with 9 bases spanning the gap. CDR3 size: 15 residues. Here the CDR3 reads CASSYGGVAKNIQYF. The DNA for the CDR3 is TGTGCCAGCAGTTACGGAGGGGTGGCCAAAAACATTCAGTACTTC.

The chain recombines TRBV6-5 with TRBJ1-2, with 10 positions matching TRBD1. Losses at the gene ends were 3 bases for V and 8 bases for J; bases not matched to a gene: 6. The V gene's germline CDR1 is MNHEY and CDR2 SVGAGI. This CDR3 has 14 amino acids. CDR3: CASSYTGQGVGYTF. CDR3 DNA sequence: TGTGCCAGCAGTTATACCGGACAGGGGGTAGGCTACACCTTC.

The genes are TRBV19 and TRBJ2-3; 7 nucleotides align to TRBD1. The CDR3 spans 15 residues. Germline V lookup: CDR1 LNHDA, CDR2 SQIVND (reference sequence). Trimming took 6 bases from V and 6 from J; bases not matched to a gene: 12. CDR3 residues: CASSRGGGRGDTQYF. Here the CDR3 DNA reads TGTGCCAGTAGCAGAGGGGGCGGGCGAGGGGATACGCAGTATTTT.

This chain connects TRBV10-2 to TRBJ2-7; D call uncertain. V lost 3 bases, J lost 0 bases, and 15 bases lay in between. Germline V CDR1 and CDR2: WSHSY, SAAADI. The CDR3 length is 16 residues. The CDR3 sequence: CASSDVGGGSSYEQYF. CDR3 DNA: TGCGCCAGCAGTGACGTGGGTGGCGGAAGCTCCTACGAGCAGTACTTC.

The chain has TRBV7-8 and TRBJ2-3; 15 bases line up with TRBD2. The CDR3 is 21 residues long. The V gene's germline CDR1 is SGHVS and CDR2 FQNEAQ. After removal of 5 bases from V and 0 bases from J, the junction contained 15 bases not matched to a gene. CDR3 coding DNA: TGTGCCAGCAGCGTACCCAGGACTAGCGGGGGGGCGGATGTTAGCACAGATACGCAGTATTTT. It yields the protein CASSVPRTSGGADVSTDTQYF.

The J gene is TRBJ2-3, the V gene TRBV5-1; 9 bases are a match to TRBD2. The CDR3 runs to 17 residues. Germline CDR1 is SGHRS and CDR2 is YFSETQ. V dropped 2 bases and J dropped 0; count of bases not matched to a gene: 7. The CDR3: CASSFGIAGASTDTQYF. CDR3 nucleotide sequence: TGCGCCAGCAGCTTCGGTATAGCGGGGGCTAGCACAGATACGCAGTATTTT. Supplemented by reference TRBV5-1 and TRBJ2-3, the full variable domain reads KAGVTQTPRYLIKTRGQQVTLSCSPISGHRSVSWYQQTPGQGLQFLFEYFSETQRNKGNFPGRFSGRQFSNSRSEMNVSTLELGDSALYLCASSFGIAGASTDTQYFGPGTRLTVL.